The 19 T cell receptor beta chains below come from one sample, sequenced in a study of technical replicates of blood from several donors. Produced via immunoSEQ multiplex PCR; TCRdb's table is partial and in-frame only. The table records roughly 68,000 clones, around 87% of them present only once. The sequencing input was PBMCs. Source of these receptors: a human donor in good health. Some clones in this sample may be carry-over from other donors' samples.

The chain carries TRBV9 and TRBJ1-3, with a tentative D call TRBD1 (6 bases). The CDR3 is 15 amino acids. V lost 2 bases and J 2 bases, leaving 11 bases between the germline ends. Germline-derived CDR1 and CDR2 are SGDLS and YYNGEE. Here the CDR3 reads CASSVTRGAGNTIYF. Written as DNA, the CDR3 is TGTGCCAGCAGCGTCACCAGGGGAGCTGGAAACACCATATATTTT.

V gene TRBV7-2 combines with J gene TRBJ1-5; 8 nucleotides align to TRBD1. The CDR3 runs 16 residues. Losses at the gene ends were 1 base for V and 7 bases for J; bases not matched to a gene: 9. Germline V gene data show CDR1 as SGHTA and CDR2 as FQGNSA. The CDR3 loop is CASSLVRAGGGQPQHF. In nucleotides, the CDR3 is TGTGCCAGCAGCTTAGTTCGGGCAGGGGGCGGACAGCCCCAGCATTTT.

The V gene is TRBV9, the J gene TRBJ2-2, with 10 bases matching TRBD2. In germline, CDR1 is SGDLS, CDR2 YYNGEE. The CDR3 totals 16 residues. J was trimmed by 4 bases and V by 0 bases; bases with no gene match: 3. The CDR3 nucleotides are TGTGCCAGCAGCGTAGGGCTAGCGGGAGTCACCGGGGAGCTGTTTTTT. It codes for CASSVGLAGVTGELFF.

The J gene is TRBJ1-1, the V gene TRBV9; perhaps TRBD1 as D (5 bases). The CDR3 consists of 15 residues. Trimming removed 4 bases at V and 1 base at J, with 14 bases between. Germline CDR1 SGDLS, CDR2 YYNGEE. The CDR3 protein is CASSTDAGQNTEAFF. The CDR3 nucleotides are TGTGCCAGCAGCACCGATGCAGGGCAGAACACTGAAGCTTTCTTT.

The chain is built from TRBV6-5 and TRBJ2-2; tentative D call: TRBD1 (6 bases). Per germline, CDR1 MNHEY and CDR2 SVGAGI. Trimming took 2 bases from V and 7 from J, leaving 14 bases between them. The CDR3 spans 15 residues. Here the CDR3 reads CASSYRGSVGGELFF. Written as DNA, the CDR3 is TGTGCCAGCAGTTACAGGGGGTCCGTGGGCGGGGAGCTGTTTTTT.

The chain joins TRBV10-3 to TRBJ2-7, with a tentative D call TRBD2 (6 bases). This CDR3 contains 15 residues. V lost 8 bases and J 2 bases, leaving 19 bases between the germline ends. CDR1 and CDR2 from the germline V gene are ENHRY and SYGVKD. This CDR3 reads CAIADVGGGAYEQYF. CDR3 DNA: TGTGCCATCGCCGACGTGGGAGGAGGGGCCTACGAGCAGTACTTC.

The CDR3 region has the DNA TGTGCCAGCAGCAGACAGGGGAACACCGGGGAGCTGTTTTTT. Protein sequence: CASSRQGNTGELFF. The chain has TRBV7-3 and TRBJ2-2; 7 bases align to TRBD1. Germline CDR1 is SGHTA and CDR2 is FQGTGA. V lost 5 bases, J lost 1 base, and 1 base stayed unmatched. The CDR3 spans 14 residues.

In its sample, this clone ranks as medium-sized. The CDR3 sequence is CAWSVSLEAFF. In DNA, the CDR3 is TGTGCCTGGAGTGTATCACTTGAAGCTTTCTTT. This chain connects TRBV30 to TRBJ1-1, with D uncertain. The V gene lost 0 bases and the J gene lost 7 bases, with 6 bases spanning the gap. CDR3 length: 11 amino acids. Germline assignment: CDR1 GTSNPN and CDR2 SVGIG (reference sequence). Filled out from reference TRBV30 and TRBJ1-1, the complete variable domain reads SQTIHQWPATLVQPVGSPLSLECTVEGTSNPNLYWYRQAAGRGLQLLFYSVGIGQISSEVPQNLSASRPQDRQFILSSKKLLLSDSGFYLCAWSVSLEAFFGQGTRLTVV.

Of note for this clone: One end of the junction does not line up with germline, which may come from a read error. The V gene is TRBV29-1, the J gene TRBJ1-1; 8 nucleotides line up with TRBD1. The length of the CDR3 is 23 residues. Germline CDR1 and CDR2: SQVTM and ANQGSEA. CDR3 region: CSVQDKQGGSAFKINRGGTEAFF. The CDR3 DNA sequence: TGCAGCGTTCAAGATAAACAGGGGGGGTCGGCGTTCAAGATAAACAGGGGGGGTACTGAAGCTTTCTTT.

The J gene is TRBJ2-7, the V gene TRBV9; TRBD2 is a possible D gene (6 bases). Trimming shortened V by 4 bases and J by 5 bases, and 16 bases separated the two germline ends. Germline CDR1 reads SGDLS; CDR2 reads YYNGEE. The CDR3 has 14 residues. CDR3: CASSLGLLTHEQYF. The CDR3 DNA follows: TGTGCCAGCAGCCTGGGACTCCTGACCCACGAGCAGTACTTC. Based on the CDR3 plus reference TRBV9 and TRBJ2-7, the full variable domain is DSGVTQTPKHLITATGQRVTLRCSPRSGDLSVYWYQQSLDQGLQFLIQYYNGEERAKGNILERFSAQQFPDLHSELNLSSLELGDSALYFCASSLGLLTHEQYFGPGTRLTVT.

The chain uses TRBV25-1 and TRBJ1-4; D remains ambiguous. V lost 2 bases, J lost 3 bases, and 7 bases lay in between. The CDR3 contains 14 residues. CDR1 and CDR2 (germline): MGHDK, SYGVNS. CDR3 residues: CASSEGRANEKLFF. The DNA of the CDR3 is TGTGCCAGCAGTGAAGGGAGGGCTAATGAAAAACTGTTTTTT. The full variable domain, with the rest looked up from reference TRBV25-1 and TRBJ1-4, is EADIYQTPRYLVIGTGKKITLECSQTMGHDKMYWYQQDPGMELHLIHYSYGVNSTEKGDLSSESTVSRIRTEHFPLTLESARPSHTSQYLCASSEGRANEKLFFGSGTQLSVL.

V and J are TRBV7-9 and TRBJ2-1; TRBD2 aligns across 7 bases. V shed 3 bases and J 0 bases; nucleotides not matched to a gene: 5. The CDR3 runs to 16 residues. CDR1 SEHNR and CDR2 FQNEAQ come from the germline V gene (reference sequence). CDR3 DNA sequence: TGTGCCAGCAGCTTGCCGTCTAGCGGCTCCTACAATGAGCAGTTCTTC. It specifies CASSLPSSGSYNEQFF.

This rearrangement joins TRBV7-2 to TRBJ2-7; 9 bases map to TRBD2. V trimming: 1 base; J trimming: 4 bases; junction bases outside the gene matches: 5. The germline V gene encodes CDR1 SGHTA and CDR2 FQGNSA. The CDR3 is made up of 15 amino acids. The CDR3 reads CASSLVTSGRYEQYF. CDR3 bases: TGTGCCAGCAGCTTAGTAACCAGCGGGAGGTACGAGCAGTACTTC.

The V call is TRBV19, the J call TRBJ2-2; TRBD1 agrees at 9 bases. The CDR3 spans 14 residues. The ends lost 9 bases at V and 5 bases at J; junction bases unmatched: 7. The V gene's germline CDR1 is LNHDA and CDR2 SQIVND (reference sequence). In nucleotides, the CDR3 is TGTGCCAGCCGGGACAGGGAACGGACCGGGGAGCTGTTTTTT. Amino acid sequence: CASRDRERTGELFF.

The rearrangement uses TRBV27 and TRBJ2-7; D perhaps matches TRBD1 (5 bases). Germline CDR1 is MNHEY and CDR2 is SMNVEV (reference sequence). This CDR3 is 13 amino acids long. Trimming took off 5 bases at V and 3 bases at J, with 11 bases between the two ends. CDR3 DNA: TGTGCCAGCAGTAGCTTACAGGACTACGAGCAGTACTTC. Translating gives CASSSLQDYEQYF.

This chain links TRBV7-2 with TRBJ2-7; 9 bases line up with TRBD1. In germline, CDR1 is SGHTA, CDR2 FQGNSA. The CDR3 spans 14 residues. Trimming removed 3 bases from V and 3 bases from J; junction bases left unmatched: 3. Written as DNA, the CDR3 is TGTGCCAGCAGCTTCGGGACAGGGTACTACGAGCAGTACTTC. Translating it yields CASSFGTGYYEQYF.

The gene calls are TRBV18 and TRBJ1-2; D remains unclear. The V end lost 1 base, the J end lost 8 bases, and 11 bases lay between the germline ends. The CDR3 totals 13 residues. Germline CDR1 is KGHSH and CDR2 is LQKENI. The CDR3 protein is CASSPLGLEGYTF. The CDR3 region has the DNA TGTGCCAGCTCACCACTTGGGCTGGAAGGCTACACCTTC.

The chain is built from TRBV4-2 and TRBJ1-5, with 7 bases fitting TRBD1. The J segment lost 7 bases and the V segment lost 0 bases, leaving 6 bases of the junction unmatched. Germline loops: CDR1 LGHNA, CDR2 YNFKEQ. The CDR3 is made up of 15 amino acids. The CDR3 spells CASSQDPRQGQPQHF. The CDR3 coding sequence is TGTGCCAGCAGCCAAGATCCGAGACAGGGCCAGCCCCAGCATTTT.

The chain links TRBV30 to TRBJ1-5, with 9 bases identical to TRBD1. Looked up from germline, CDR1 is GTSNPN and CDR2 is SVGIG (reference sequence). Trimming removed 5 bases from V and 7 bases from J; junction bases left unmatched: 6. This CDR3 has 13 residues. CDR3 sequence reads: CAWDTGGRQPQHF. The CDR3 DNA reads TGTGCCTGGGATACAGGGGGCAGACAGCCCCAGCATTTT.